Each of the 30 T cell receptor beta chains below was sequenced from the same sample in a study of CD8 T cells in ankylosing spondylitis. TCRdb reanalysed the 5' RACE reads using MiXCR and keeps one entry per CDR3 protein. The repertoire consists of a few hundred thousand distinct CDR3 sequences, with around 18% occurring once and the leading ten covering roughly 8%. Sequencing was performed on blood, either unsorted or a sorted T cell fraction (not recorded which). The receptors derive from a male donor with ankylosing spondylitis or in good health (not recorded which).

The sample holds many counts of this clonotype. V gene TRBV29-1 combines with J gene TRBJ2-1, with D uncertain. Germline V CDR1 and CDR2: SQVTM, ANQGSEA. V lost 4 bases and J lost 3, with 7 bases in between. This CDR3 comprises 12 residues. The CDR3 loop is CSVVFDYNEQFF. The CDR3 DNA sequence: TGCAGCGTTGTTTTCGACTACAATGAGCAGTTCTTC.

This sequence joins TRBV12-3 or TRBV12-4 and TRBJ2-3; D is possibly TRBD2 (5 bases). The V and J ends lost 1 base and 6 bases respectively, with 11 bases between them. This CDR3 spans 14 amino acids. The CDR3 DNA sequence: TGTGCCAGCAGTTTAGGTTCCGAGGGTGATACGCAGTATTTT. Encoded protein: CASSLGSEGDTQYF.

This clonotype was observed at least ten times. The chain recombines TRBV5-5 with TRBJ2-7; no clear D. V was shortened by 1 base and J by 4 bases, with 9 bases between the two germline ends. Germline-derived CDR1 and CDR2 are SGHKS and YYEKEE (reference sequence). This CDR3 contains 13 residues. The CDR3 here is CASSLTESYEQYV. The CDR3 coding sequence is TGTGCCAGCAGCTTGACAGAAAGTTACGAGCAGTACGTC.

The rearrangement uses TRBV10-1 and TRBJ2-2; D remains ambiguous. The length of the CDR3 is 12 residues. Germline lookup yields CDR1 WNHNN and CDR2 SYGVQD (reference sequence). V dropped 0 bases and J dropped 8 bases, with 4 bases sitting between them. CDR3 coding DNA: TGCGCCAGCAGTGAGTCAGGAGGGGAGCTGTTTTTT. Protein: CASSESGGELFF.

This clonotype came up a few times. The chain has TRBV12-3 or TRBV12-4 and TRBJ2-3; 7 positions match TRBD2. Unmatched junction bases numbered 6, after V lost 3 bases and J lost 3 bases. The CDR3 totals 15 residues. The CDR3 spells CASSFPNGRTDTQYF. In DNA form, the CDR3 reads TGTGCCAGCAGTTTTCCCAACGGGAGGACAGATACGCAGTATTTT.

In this sample, this clonotype turned up many times. V gene TRBV28 combines with J gene TRBJ2-3, with D tentatively TRBD2 (5 bases). CDR3 length: 16 residues. Trimming took 1 base from V and 2 from J, leaving 13 bases between them. CDR1 and CDR2 from the germline V gene are MDHEN and SYDVKM. This CDR3 reads CASSLFGGGITDTQYF. The CDR3 DNA is TGTGCCAGCAGTTTATTTGGCGGAGGCATCACAGATACGCAGTATTTT. Complete variable domain (other parts from reference TRBV28 and TRBJ2-3): DVKVTQSSRYLVKRTGEKVFLECVQDMDHENMFWYRQDPGLGLRLIYFSYDVKMKEKGDIPEGYSVSREKKERFSLILESASTNQTSMYLCASSLFGGGITDTQYFGPGTRLTVL.

This clonotype has a handful of counts. The rearrangement uses TRBV20-1 and TRBJ2-1; TRBD2 might be the D (5 bases). The CDR3 runs 19 residues. V was pared by 3 bases and J by 1 base, with 25 bases between. The V gene's germline CDR1 is DFQATT and CDR2 SNEGSKA (reference sequence). Here the CDR3 DNA reads TGCAGTGCTAGTAGTCCCTTACTAGGTGGGGTAGGATCCTACAATGAGCAGTTCTTC. This sequence encodes CSASSPLLGGVGSYNEQFF.

This clonotype was detected only a few times. The rearrangement joins TRBV12-3 or TRBV12-4 to TRBJ2-1; 7 nucleotides match TRBD1. J was trimmed by 2 bases and V by 5 bases; bases with no gene match: 6. There are 15 residues in the CDR3. CDR3 loop: CASSQPGQTYNEQFF. In nucleotides, the CDR3 is TGTGCCAGCAGTCAACCGGGACAGACCTACAATGAGCAGTTCTTC.

The V gene is TRBV9, the J gene TRBJ1-1, with D maybe TRBD1 (5 bases). Germline assignment: CDR1 SGDLS and CDR2 YYNGEE. The CDR3 runs to 15 residues. Trimming cost V 0 bases and J 4 bases, with 13 bases left between them. DNA for the CDR3: TGTGCCAGCAGCGTAGGGCATGGGGGTGGCACTGAAGCTTTCTTT. Translation gives CASSVGHGGGTEAFF.

This clonotype was picked up a small number of times. The chain has TRBV20-1 and TRBJ2-3; TRBD2 might be the D (5 bases). This CDR3 has 14 residues. Trimming took 1 base from V and 2 from J, leaving 10 bases between them. Germline V gene lookup returns CDR1 DFQATT and CDR2 SNEGSKA (reference sequence). CDR3 protein: CSARGPRDTDTQYF. The CDR3 nucleotides read TGCAGTGCTAGAGGGCCCCGGGACACAGATACGCAGTATTTT.

This clonotype appeared many times. CDR3 protein: CASSVLPTAETGELFF. CDR3 DNA sequence: TGTGCCAGCAGCGTTCTACCCACCGCAGAGACCGGGGAGCTGTTTTTT. The genes are TRBV7-3 and TRBJ2-2; D gene ambiguous. Trimming cost V 5 bases and J 5 bases, with 18 bases left between them. Germline V gene data show CDR1 as SGHTA and CDR2 as FQGTGA. This CDR3 comprises 16 residues.

The chain has TRBV29-1 and TRBJ2-3; TRBD1 agrees at 9 bases. The J segment lost 4 bases and the V segment lost 0 bases, leaving 14 bases of the junction unmatched. The CDR3 is made up of 18 amino acids. In germline, CDR1 is SQVTM, CDR2 ANQGSEA. The chain's CDR3 is CSVEDEGQGYPRADTQYF. The CDR3 nucleotides read TGCAGCGTTGAAGATGAGGGACAGGGTTACCCTAGGGCAGATACGCAGTATTTT.

This clonotype came up once. This may be a read error: a much more frequent sequence differs by one nucleotide. J is TRBJ2-3 and V is TRBV7-8; either TRBD1 or TRBD2 may fit D (5 bases each). This CDR3 contains 15 residues. The germline CDR1 and CDR2 sequences are SGHVS and FQNEAQ. V was pared by 5 bases and J by 4 bases, with 16 bases between. CDR3 DNA sequence: TGTGCCAGCAGCCGACTATTGGGGGACGCAGATACGCAGTATTTT. Residues: CASSRLLGDADTQYF.

This clonotype was seen a few times. This chain links TRBV6-2 or TRBV6-3 with TRBJ2-1; TRBD2 matches at 8 bases. Unmatched junction bases numbered 11, after V lost 5 bases and J lost 8 bases. The CDR3 contains 15 residues. Germline-derived CDR1 and CDR2 are MNHEY and SVGEGT. The CDR3 coding sequence is TGTGCCAGCAGTAAGGACGGGGGGGCCTCGGATGAGCAGTTCTTC. Protein: CASSKDGGASDEQFF.

This clonotype was picked up one time. The DNA of the CDR3 is TGTGCCAGCAGTTCGGACTATGGGGAGACCCAGTACTTC. Translating it yields CASSSDYGETQYF. V and J are TRBV12-3 or TRBV12-4 and TRBJ2-5; possible D gene TRBD2, 6 bases. This CDR3 spans 13 amino acids. The V end lost 4 bases, the J end lost 5 bases, and 11 bases lay between the germline ends.

The chain is built from TRBV28 and TRBJ2-1; 14 bases line up with TRBD2. The CDR3 spans 15 residues. Germline assignment: CDR1 MDHEN and CDR2 SYDVKM. V trimming: 6 bases; J trimming: 10 bases; junction bases outside the gene matches: 8. The chain's CDR3 is CASSPGTSGRAEQFF. CDR3 nucleotides: TGTGCCAGCAGCCCCGGGACTAGCGGGAGAGCGGAGCAGTTCTTC.

This clonotype was recorded a few times. The CDR3 spells CATSRDQGGLTYNSPLHF. The CDR3 bases are TGTGCCACCAGCAGAGATCAGGGCGGGCTGACCTATAATTCACCCCTCCACTTT. V usage is TRBV15 and J usage is TRBJ1-6, with D possibly TRBD1 on 5 matching bases. V was shortened by 0 bases and J by 2 bases, with 14 bases between the two germline ends. Germline CDR1 LNHNV, CDR2 YYDKDF (reference sequence). The CDR3 has 18 residues. The whole variable domain, remainder taken from reference TRBV15 and TRBJ1-6, is DAMVIQNPRYQVTQFGKPVTLSCSQTLNHNVMYWYQQKSSQAPKLLFHYYDKDFNNEADTPDNFQSRRPNTSFCFLDIRSPGLGDTAMYLCATSRDQGGLTYNSPLHFGNGTRLTVT.

This clonotype was detected many times. The chain has TRBV7-6 and TRBJ2-5; D is perhaps TRBD1 (5 bases). V was trimmed by 9 bases and J by 4 bases, leaving 24 bases between them. Germline assignment: CDR1 SGHVS and CDR2 FNYEAQ. The CDR3 consists of 16 residues. DNA for the CDR3: TGTGCCAGTCCCCCCTGGGCAGGGATAGGAGCAGAGACCCAGTACTTC. Translating gives CASPPWAGIGAETQYF.

The sample holds a few counts of this clonotype. J is TRBJ2-2 and V is TRBV30; D possibly matches TRBD1 or TRBD2 (5 bases each). Germline CDR1 is GTSNPN and CDR2 is SVGIG (reference sequence). Trimming took 5 bases from V and 0 from J, leaving 13 bases between them. The CDR3 covers 15 residues. The CDR3 protein is CAWGSGTANTGELFF. In DNA, the CDR3 is TGTGCCTGGGGTTCCGGGACCGCGAACACCGGGGAGCTGTTTTTT.

The chain employs TRBV27 and TRBJ2-3; tentative D call: TRBD1 (6 bases). Trimming stripped 7 bases from V and 5 bases from J, with 13 bases between. Germline V gene data show CDR1 as MNHEY and CDR2 as SMNVEV (reference sequence). The CDR3 extends over 13 amino acids. This chain's CDR3 is CASKLQGIDTQYF. The CDR3 DNA reads TGTGCCAGCAAGCTCCAGGGGATAGATACGCAGTATTTT.

The chain employs TRBV18 and TRBJ2-7, with 11 bases lining up with TRBD1. Germline V CDR1 and CDR2: KGHSH, LQKENI. With V trimmed by 1 base and J by 1 base, 3 bases remained unmatched. This CDR3 spans 16 amino acids. In DNA form, the CDR3 reads TGTGCCAGCTCACCACGGGACAGGGGGAGTTCCTACGAGCAGTACGTC. The encoded protein is CASSPRDRGSSYEQYV.

The rearrangement uses TRBV5-1 and TRBJ2-5; no clear D. Germline-derived CDR1 and CDR2 are SGHRS and YFSETQ. Trimming removed 0 bases at V and 2 bases at J, with 8 bases between. The CDR3 runs 14 residues. The CDR3 spells CASSLDSKQETQYF. In nucleotides, the CDR3 is TGCGCCAGCAGCTTGGACAGTAAACAAGAGACCCAGTACTTC. The whole variable domain, filled in from reference TRBV5-1 and TRBJ2-5, reads KAGVTQTPRYLIKTRGQQVTLSCSPISGHRSVSWYQQTPGQGLQFLFEYFSETQRNKGNFPGRFSGRQFSNSRSEMNVSTLELGDSALYLCASSLDSKQETQYFGPGTRLLVL.

V usage is TRBV3-1 and J usage is TRBJ1-1; a possible D gene is TRBD1 (6 bases). In germline, CDR1 is LGHDT, CDR2 YNNKEL (reference sequence). V lost 0 bases to trimming and J lost 13 bases, with 15 bases between them. The CDR3 loop spans 13 amino acids. CDR3 coding DNA: TGTGCCAGCAGCCAAGAGGTCGTCAGGGGCGTTTTCTTT. Its translation is CASSQEVVRGVFF.

This clonotype was seen many times. The rearrangement uses TRBV29-1 and TRBJ2-1, with 9 bases identical to TRBD2. This CDR3 region has 11 residues. Trimming at V came to 7 bases and at J to 8 bases, leaving 3 bases not matched to a gene. Germline V CDR1 and CDR2: SQVTM, ANQGSEA. DNA for the CDR3: TGCAGCGCCGGGACTAGCTATGAGCAGTTCTTC. It encodes CSAGTSYEQFF.

The table lists this clonotype with a few counts. This chain uses TRBV11-2 with TRBJ2-5; D possibly corresponds to TRBD2 (6 bases). CDR1 SGHAT and CDR2 FQNNGV come from the germline V gene. Trimming left V 5 bases short and J 2 bases short, with 18 bases between. The CDR3 runs 16 residues. The CDR3 DNA reads TGTGCCAGCAGCCCAGGGCAGGCGGGATGGCAAGAGACCCAGTACTTC. It translates to CASSPGQAGWQETQYF. Looking up the rest from reference TRBV11-2 and TRBJ2-5 gives the full variable domain: EAGVAQSPRYKIIEKRQSVAFWCNPISGHATLYWYQQILGQGPKLLIQFQNNGVVDDSQLPKDRFSAERLKGVDSTLKIQPAKLEDSAVYLCASSPGQAGWQETQYFGPGTRLLVL.

The rearrangement joins TRBV20-1 to TRBJ2-2; 9 bases fit TRBD2. This CDR3 region has 15 residues. The V segment lost 0 bases and the J segment 6 bases; nucleotides outside the gene matches: 5. Germline loops: CDR1 DFQATT, CDR2 SNEGSKA (reference sequence). CDR3 nucleotide sequence: TGCAGTGCTAGAGACCCGAGCGGGGGGTCCGGGGAGCTGTTTTTT. As protein: CSARDPSGGSGELFF.

The chain combines TRBV9 with TRBJ2-5, with 9 bases identical to TRBD2. V shed 0 bases and J 2 bases; nucleotides not matched to a gene: 17. Germline V gene sequence: CDR1 SGDLS, CDR2 YYNGEE. The CDR3 consists of 20 residues. The CDR3 is CASSVATRGRVAGEQETQYF. CDR3 nucleotide sequence: TGTGCCAGCAGCGTAGCTACCCGTGGGAGGGTAGCGGGGGAACAAGAGACCCAGTACTTC.

This clonotype was seen at least ten times. CDR3 in amino acids: CATLGGPGDTQYF. The DNA of the CDR3 is TGTGCCACTCTGGGGGGCCCGGGAGATACGCAGTATTTT. The chain employs TRBV12-3 or TRBV12-4 and TRBJ2-3; D is perhaps TRBD1 or TRBD2 (6 bases each). There are 13 residues in the CDR3. V lost 10 bases to trimming and J lost 5 bases, with 16 bases between them.

This clonotype was recorded at least ten times. V usage is TRBV4-1 and J usage is TRBJ2-1, with D unclear. There are 12 residues in the CDR3. CDR1 and CDR2 (germline): MGHRA, YSYEKL. The germline V and J ends were trimmed by 0 bases and 6 bases, with 3 bases remaining between them. CDR3 sequence reads: CASSQEGNEQFF. CDR3 sequence (DNA): TGCGCCAGCAGCCAAGAGGGCAATGAGCAGTTCTTC.

This clonotype turned up a few times. This rearrangement joins TRBV20-1 to TRBJ1-3; D not resolved. The ends were cut back, 0 bases at V and 0 bases at J, with 6 bases in the middle. CDR3 size: 14 residues. Per the germline V gene, CDR1 is DFQATT and CDR2 is SNEGSKA (reference sequence). The chain's CDR3 is CSARDPASGNTIYF. The CDR3, as DNA: TGCAGTGCTAGAGATCCAGCCTCTGGAAACACCATATATTTT.